This record looks at one T cell receptor (beta chain) sequence and its context. Antigen: not known. There are 11 residues in the CDR3. A second PCR, run for 7 to 11 cycles, used a sample-barcoded 5' primer plus a J-beta primer mix. Each CDR3 protein is one row after TCRdb ran MiXCR on the 5' RACE reads. The table lists some 1,500,000 distinct CDR3 sequences, under 55% of them singletons. This sample is drawn from a study of blood T cells in healthy people across ages. The study, taken as a whole, reports: Per million T cells, TCR beta diversity dropped about linearly as age rose.

The rearrangement uses TRBV21-1 and TRBJ1-1. TRBV21-1 is noted as a pseudogene. The TCR sequence derives from a woman under 30 in good health. Specimen: blood. The CDR3 loop reads CASSKTEEAFF. CDR3 DNA sequence: TGTGCCAGCAGCAAGACGGAGGAAGCTTTCTTT.